The 7 T cell receptor beta chains in this list originate from one sample, sequenced in a study of cytomegalovirus exposure and HLA in healthy donors. Primers: 60 Vbeta forward and 13 Jbeta reverse. Profiling relied on immunoSEQ multiplex PCR, and the TCRdb table lists in-frame clones only, not all of them. The sample has under 200,000 clones; around 79% are singletons. The specimen sequenced was PBMCs. These receptors originate from a male donor in good health and CMV-seropositive.

This chain joins TRBV2 and TRBJ1-3, with TRBD1 identical over 7 bases. The CDR3 length is 13 residues. Germline V CDR1 and CDR2: SNHLY, FYNNEI. V dropped 7 bases and J dropped 4; count of bases not matched to a gene: 4. The DNA for the CDR3 is TGTGCCAGCAAAGGACAGGAGGGAAACACCATATATTTT. This gives the protein CASKGQEGNTIYF.

This clone was detected only a few times. The chain employs TRBV2 and TRBJ1-2; D might be TRBD1 (6 bases). Looked up from germline, CDR1 is SNHLY and CDR2 is FYNNEI. The CDR3 loop spans 14 amino acids. Trimming removed 10 bases from V and 13 bases from J, with 28 bases in between. CDR3 in DNA: TGTGCCACCCATACCTTTACAGGGAATGCGGAGCTCACCTTC. Translation gives CATHTFTGNAELTF.

The chain employs TRBV9 and TRBJ2-7, with a possible D match to TRBD2 (7 bases). V was cut by 2 bases and J by 5 bases, with 11 bases left in between. The CDR3 has 13 residues. Germline CDR1 reads SGDLS; CDR2 reads YYNGEE. This chain's CDR3 is CASSVGGLDEQYF. The CDR3 region has the DNA TGTGCCAGCAGCGTCGGGGGGCTCGACGAGCAGTACTTC.

This chain links TRBV19 with TRBJ1-2, with 7 bases that match TRBD1. Germline CDR1 LNHDA, CDR2 SQIVND (reference sequence). With 6 bases clipped from V and 6 bases from J, the junction kept 7 bases outside the gene matches. The length of the CDR3 is 13 residues. The CDR3 region is CASRIDRDHGYTF. The CDR3 nucleotides read TGTGCCAGTAGGATCGACAGGGACCATGGCTACACCTTC.

The V call is TRBV4-1, the J call TRBJ1-1, with TRBD1 matching over 9 bases. Germline CDR1 is MGHRA and CDR2 is YSYEKL. Trimming cost V 4 bases and J 4 bases; bases outside gene matches: 4. This CDR3 has 14 amino acids. The CDR3: CASSRQGVGTEAFF. CDR3 DNA sequence: TGCGCCAGCAGCCGACAGGGGGTCGGCACTGAAGCTTTCTTT.

Remarks on this clone: One end of the junction fails to match germline, which may point to a read error. The CDR3 here is CSSHRVGQETQYF. The CDR3 DNA follows: TGTTCCAGCCACCGGGTGGGCCAAGAGACCCAGTACTTC. V usage is TRBV7-9 and J usage is TRBJ2-5; no clear D. Germline CDR1 is SEHNR and CDR2 is FQNEAQ (reference sequence). CDR3 size: 13 residues.

The gene calls are TRBV30 and TRBJ2-2, with D hard to call. Germline V gives CDR1 GTSNPN, CDR2 SVGIG (reference sequence). V was cut by 4 bases and J by 4 bases, with 7 bases left in between. The CDR3 is 12 amino acids. The CDR3 is CAWIPGTGELFF. CDR3 bases: TGTGCCTGGATCCCGGGCACCGGGGAGCTGTTTTTT.